One and the same sample provided the 26 T cell receptor beta chains below, sequenced in a study of shared clonotypes between healthy human individuals (dated by TCRdb to the early 2020s). The library was made by the immunoSEQ multiplex PCR assay. What TCRdb holds here is the immuneACCESS table cut down to in-frame rearrangements. Part of the clones is not present; checked against another copy, under half of the missing clones reflect an unresolved V gene, and the others are unexplained. The sample table lists approximately 2,200,000 clones, about 92% of them with a count of one. Over 1.5% of the sample belongs to the ten largest clones. For the CD8 naive samples, CD45RO-negative cells were positively selected for CCR7, yielding a CD45RA+CCR7+ population from which TemRA cells were excluded. The sample consisted of naive CD8+ T cells from PBMCs. What the cell subset or site label conveys for this sample: CD45RA+CCR7+. Every receptor here comes from a man younger than 35 in good health. Some clones in this sample may be carry-over from other donors' samples.

The rearrangement uses TRBV11-2 and TRBJ2-1, with 8 bases aligning to TRBD1. V shed 0 bases and J 4 bases; nucleotides not matched to a gene: 5. Per germline, CDR1 SGHAT and CDR2 FQNNGV. The length of the CDR3 is 16 residues. DNA of the CDR3: TGTGCCAGCAGCTTAGAGCCGGGACAGGATTACAATGAGCAGTTCTTC. This codes for CASSLEPGQDYNEQFF.

The chain uses TRBV19 and TRBJ2-2; TRBD2 matches at 9 bases. V lost 5 bases and J lost 6; bases outside the gene matches: 7. The CDR3 runs to 15 residues. Per the germline V gene, CDR1 is LNHDA and CDR2 is SQIVND (reference sequence). CDR3 residues: CASSSFAGGAGELFF. The CDR3 region has the DNA TGTGCCAGTAGTTCCTTTGCGGGAGGGGCCGGGGAGCTGTTTTTT.

V and J are TRBV7-3 and TRBJ2-2; possibly TRBD1 for D (5 bases). The CDR3 is 16 residues long. The germline V and J ends were trimmed by 5 bases and 3 bases, with 16 bases remaining between them. Germline V gives CDR1 SGHTA, CDR2 FQGTGA. This CDR3 is CASSPQAGLYTGELFF. Written as DNA, the CDR3 is TGTGCCAGCAGCCCCCAAGCAGGGCTATACACCGGGGAGCTGTTTTTT.

V gene TRBV10-3 combines with J gene TRBJ2-7, with 10 positions matching TRBD2. Germline loops: CDR1 ENHRY, CDR2 SYGVKD. The CDR3 contains 15 residues. The V gene end was trimmed by 5 bases and the J gene end by 2 bases; junction bases not matched to a gene: 6. CDR3 DNA: TGTGCCATCAGTTATACTAGCGGGAAAGCCTACGAGCAGTACTTC. Translation gives CAISYTSGKAYEQYF.

This chain links TRBV28 with TRBJ2-1; a weak D match, TRBD1 (8 bases). The V and J ends lost 8 bases and 5 bases respectively, with 31 bases between them. The CDR3 length is 19 residues. Germline V lookup: CDR1 MDHEN, CDR2 SYDVKM. CDR3 DNA sequence: TGTGCCAGCGCCGGGAGGCGGGACAGGACAATAGAGGTACACAATGAGCAGTTCTTC. Protein: CASAGRRDRTIEVHNEQFF.

The chain joins TRBV13 to TRBJ1-1, with TRBD1 identical over 7 bases. The germline V gene has CDR1 PRHDT and CDR2 FYEKMQ (reference sequence). V shed 0 bases and J 5 bases; nucleotides not matched to a gene: 12. The CDR3 runs to 17 residues. The CDR3 is CASSLGLGEGALTEAFF. The CDR3 region has the DNA TGTGCCAGCAGCTTAGGCCTTGGGGAGGGGGCGCTGACTGAAGCTTTCTTT.

The gene calls are TRBV10-3 and TRBJ1-1; D uncertain. The V end lost 3 bases, the J end lost 0 bases, and 8 bases lay between the germline ends. This CDR3 is built from 14 residues. Germline-derived CDR1 and CDR2 are ENHRY and SYGVKD. The DNA for the CDR3 is TGTGCCATCAGTGAAGGGCAGATGAACACTGAAGCTTTCTTT. It translates to CAISEGQMNTEAFF.

V is TRBV2 and J is TRBJ2-1; perhaps TRBD2 as D (5 bases). V gave up 7 bases and J gave up 0 bases, with 19 bases separating them. There are 17 residues in the CDR3. CDR1 and CDR2 from the germline V gene are SNHLY and FYNNEI. CDR3 residues: CASTDLHSAGSYNEQFF. The CDR3 region has the DNA TGTGCCAGCACGGACCTTCATAGCGCGGGCTCCTACAATGAGCAGTTCTTC.

The chain links TRBV27 to TRBJ2-7; 7 nucleotides agree with TRBD1. The CDR3 extends over 16 amino acids. The V gene end was trimmed by 5 bases and the J gene end by 0 bases; junction bases not matched to a gene: 10. In germline, CDR1 is MNHEY, CDR2 SMNVEV (reference sequence). CDR3 in amino acids: CASSARLGGLSYEQYF. In nucleotides, the CDR3 is TGTGCCAGCAGTGCCCGTCTAGGGGGCCTCTCCTACGAGCAGTACTTC.

The gene calls are TRBV11-2 and TRBJ1-2, with 9 positions matching TRBD1. The length of the CDR3 is 15 residues. With V trimmed by 4 bases and J by 6 bases, 9 bases remained unmatched. CDR1 SGHAT and CDR2 FQNNGV come from the germline V gene. DNA of the CDR3: TGTGCCAGCAGCTCTTTTCGGACAGGGGCTGATGGCTACACCTTC. Encoded protein: CASSSFRTGADGYTF.

This clone has more than one count but fewer than ten. The chain links TRBV29-1 to TRBJ2-7; 10 bases agree with TRBD1. The germline V gene encodes CDR1 SQVTM and CDR2 ANQGSEA. This CDR3 contains 13 residues. The V gene end was trimmed by 8 bases and the J gene end by 0 bases; junction bases not matched to a gene: 4. The CDR3 region is CSIGQGDSYEQYF. In nucleotides, the CDR3 is TGCAGCATTGGACAGGGGGACTCCTACGAGCAGTACTTC.

J is TRBJ2-2 and V is TRBV2; D unresolved. From germline, CDR1 is SNHLY and CDR2 FYNNEI. CDR3 length: 16 amino acids. The V end lost 4 bases, the J end lost 3 bases, and 15 bases lay between the germline ends. The CDR3 DNA reads TGTGCCAGCAGTGCCCGGACGGGTCGCGACACCGGGGAGCTGTTTTTT. It encodes CASSARTGRDTGELFF.

As concerns this clone: Within the sample, other DNA sequences also encode this same CDR3. The chain has TRBV4-1 and TRBJ1-1, with D tentatively TRBD1 (5 bases). The V gene lost 1 base and the J gene lost 0 bases, with 9 bases spanning the gap. This CDR3 contains 15 residues. In germline, CDR1 is MGHRA, CDR2 YSYEKL. The CDR3 protein is CASSQGAGMNTEAFF. The CDR3 bases are TGCGCCAGCAGCCAAGGGGCAGGGATGAACACTGAAGCTTTCTTT.

The V gene is TRBV5-6, the J gene TRBJ2-4, with D perhaps assigned TRBD1 or TRBD2 (5 bases each). The CDR3 consists of 12 residues. V was pared by 1 base and J by 11 bases, with 10 bases between. CDR1 is SGHDT and CDR2 is YYEEEE in the germline V gene. The chain's CDR3 is CASSLPRGLQYF. CDR3 in DNA: TGTGCCAGCAGCTTGCCTCGGGGCCTTCAGTACTTC.

The chain is built from TRBV6-5 and TRBJ2-1; 8 positions match TRBD2. Germline V gene sequence: CDR1 MNHEY, CDR2 SVGAGI. After removal of 2 bases from V and 2 bases from J, the junction contained 2 bases not matched to a gene. CDR3 length: 15 amino acids. The CDR3 sequence: CASSYGGRPYNEQFF. The CDR3 DNA is TGTGCCAGCAGTTACGGCGGGAGGCCCTACAATGAGCAGTTCTTC.

V usage is TRBV18 and J usage is TRBJ1-4, with TRBD1 matching 8 bases. There are 16 residues in the CDR3. V trimming: 2 bases; J trimming: 7 bases; junction bases outside the gene matches: 9. Germline V lookup: CDR1 KGHSH, CDR2 LQKENI. CDR3 nucleotides: TGTGCCAGCTCACCAACAAGGGGCAGGGGGCCTGAAAAACTGTTTTTT. It codes for CASSPTRGRGPEKLFF.

The chain joins TRBV5-1 to TRBJ2-7; 9 positions agree with TRBD2. The CDR3 sequence is 14 residues long. The germline V gene has CDR1 SGHRS and CDR2 YFSETQ. The V and J ends lost 2 bases and 7 bases, in that order; junction bases with no gene match: 7. CDR3 protein: CASSFQGLAREQYF. CDR3 in DNA: TGCGCCAGCAGCTTCCAGGGACTAGCTCGGGAGCAGTACTTC.

J is TRBJ2-7 and V is TRBV28; TRBD2 might be the D (5 bases). Germline-derived CDR1 and CDR2 are MDHEN and SYDVKM. Trimming cost V 8 bases and J 4 bases, with 18 bases left between them. The CDR3 extends over 14 amino acids. The CDR3 nucleotides are TGTGCCAGCGAACGAGGGAGTGCCCTATACGAGCAGTACTTC. Its protein is CASERGSALYEQYF.

This chain uses TRBV7-2 with TRBJ2-3; D perhaps matches TRBD2 (5 bases). The CDR3 extends over 17 amino acids. V lost 0 bases to trimming and J lost 3 bases, with 16 bases between them. Germline loops: CDR1 SGHTA, CDR2 FQGNSA. DNA of the CDR3: TGTGCCAGCAGCTTAGCGCCGCGGACTCGATTAACAGATACGCAGTATTTT. It translates to CASSLAPRTRLTDTQYF.

V and J are TRBV4-1 and TRBJ2-1; 8 bases are shared with TRBD2. J gave up 7 bases and V 0 bases, and 14 bases lay outside the gene matches. Germline CDR1 reads MGHRA; CDR2 reads YSYEKL. This CDR3 is built from 18 residues. CDR3 protein: CASSQEAAPSGRMNEQFF. The CDR3 DNA reads as TGCGCCAGCAGCCAAGAGGCTGCCCCGAGCGGGAGAATGAATGAGCAGTTCTTC.

The rearrangement uses TRBV14 and TRBJ2-7, with D perhaps matching TRBD2 (7 bases). CDR1 and CDR2 from the germline V gene are SGHDN and FVKESK. V was trimmed by 0 bases and J by 2 bases, leaving 26 bases between them. This CDR3 contains 20 residues. The CDR3 DNA reads as TGTGCCAGCAGCCAAGACGGACAGCAGGGAGATCGGGAGGTTCCCTACGAGCAGTACTTC. It specifies CASSQDGQQGDREVPYEQYF. The full variable domain, rest sourced from reference TRBV14 and TRBJ2-7, is EAGVTQFPSHSVIEKGQTVTLRCDPISGHDNLYWYRRVMGKEIKFLLHFVKESKQDESGMPNNRFLAERTGGTYSTLKVQPAELEDSGVYFCASSQDGQQGDREVPYEQYFGPGTRLTVT.

The chain carries TRBV28 and TRBJ1-1, with D uncertain. The ends were cut back, 3 bases at V and 1 base at J, with 9 bases in the middle. This CDR3 spans 14 amino acids. Per the germline V gene, CDR1 is MDHEN and CDR2 is SYDVKM. This CDR3 reads CASSLWRENTEAFF. The DNA for the CDR3 is TGTGCCAGCAGTTTGTGGAGGGAGAACACTGAAGCTTTCTTT.

The J gene is TRBJ2-2, the V gene TRBV5-1; D uncertain. In germline, CDR1 is SGHRS, CDR2 YFSETQ. Trimming removed 1 base at V and 0 bases at J, with 7 bases between. The CDR3 contains 15 residues. This chain's CDR3 is CASSLFRPNTGELFF. The CDR3 bases are TGCGCCAGCAGCTTGTTTCGGCCGAACACCGGGGAGCTGTTTTTT.

V usage is TRBV5-4 and J usage is TRBJ1-5, with a tentative D call TRBD1 (6 bases). The CDR3 loop spans 19 amino acids. Germline CDR1 reads SGHNT; CDR2 reads YYREEE (reference sequence). The V and J ends lost 3 bases and 4 bases respectively, with 26 bases between them. Here the CDR3 reads CASSSGARGSEGKNQPQHF. The DNA for the CDR3 is TGTGCCAGCAGCTCAGGGGCCAGGGGATCGGAGGGGAAAAATCAGCCCCAGCATTTT.

This clone was detected only once. V is TRBV30 and J is TRBJ2-4; 9 nucleotides line up with TRBD1. The CDR3 has 14 residues. The germline gives CDR1 GTSNPN, CDR2 SVGIG (reference sequence). V lost 4 bases and J lost 2; bases outside the gene matches: 3. The CDR3 sequence is CAWTGTGSKNIQYF. CDR3 sequence (DNA): TGTGCCTGGACCGGGACAGGGTCCAAAAACATTCAGTACTTC.

The rearrangement links TRBV23-1 to TRBJ2-3; unclear D gene. TRBV23-1 carries the ORF label, with uncertain function. The CDR3 sequence is 15 residues long. The V gene lost 6 bases and the J gene lost 0 bases, with 13 bases spanning the gap. CDR3 region: CASSPGSSSTDTQYF. The DNA of the CDR3 is TGCGCCAGCAGCCCAGGTTCCTCTAGCACAGATACGCAGTATTTT.